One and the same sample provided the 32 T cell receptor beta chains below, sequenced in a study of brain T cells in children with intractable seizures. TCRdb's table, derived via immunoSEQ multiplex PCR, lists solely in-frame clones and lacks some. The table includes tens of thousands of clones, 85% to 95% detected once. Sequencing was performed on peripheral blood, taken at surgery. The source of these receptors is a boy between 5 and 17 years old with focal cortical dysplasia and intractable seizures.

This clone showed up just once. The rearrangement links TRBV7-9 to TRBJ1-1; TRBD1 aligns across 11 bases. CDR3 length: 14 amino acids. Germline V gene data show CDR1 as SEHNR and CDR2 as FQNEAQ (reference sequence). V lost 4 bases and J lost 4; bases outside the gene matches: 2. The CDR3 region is CASSSGTGGTEAFF. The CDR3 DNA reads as TGTGCCAGCAGCTCAGGGACAGGGGGCACTGAAGCTTTCTTT.

The DNA of the CDR3 is TGTGCCAGCAGCTTGGGGTCTAGCGGGAGGTCCCAGTACGTC. Encoded protein: CASSLGSSGRSQYV. The chain links TRBV5-6 to TRBJ2-7; TRBD2 aligns across 11 bases. This CDR3 is 14 amino acids long. In germline, CDR1 is SGHDT, CDR2 YYEEEE. Trimming cost V 0 bases and J 10 bases; bases outside gene matches: 6.

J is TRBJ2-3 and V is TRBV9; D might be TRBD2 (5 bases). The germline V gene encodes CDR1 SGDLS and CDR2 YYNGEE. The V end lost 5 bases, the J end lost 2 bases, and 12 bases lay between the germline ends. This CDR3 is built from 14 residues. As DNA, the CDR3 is TGTGCCAGCAGTATGGACGACTACACAGATACGCAGTATTTT. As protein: CASSMDDYTDTQYF.

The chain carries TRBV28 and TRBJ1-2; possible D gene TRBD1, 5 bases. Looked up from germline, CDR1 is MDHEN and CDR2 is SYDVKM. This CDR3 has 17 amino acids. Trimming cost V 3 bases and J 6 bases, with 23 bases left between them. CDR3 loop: CASSFPGRFRPPNGYTF. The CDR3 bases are TGTGCCAGCAGTTTTCCGGGGCGTTTCCGTCCCCCTAATGGCTACACCTTC.

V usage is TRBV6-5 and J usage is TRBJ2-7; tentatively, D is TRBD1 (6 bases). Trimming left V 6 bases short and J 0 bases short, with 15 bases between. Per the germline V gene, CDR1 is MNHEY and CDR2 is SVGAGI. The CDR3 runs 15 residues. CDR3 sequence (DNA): TGTGCCAGCAGCCAAACCGGGACATTCTCCTACGAGCAGTACGTC. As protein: CASSQTGTFSYEQYV.

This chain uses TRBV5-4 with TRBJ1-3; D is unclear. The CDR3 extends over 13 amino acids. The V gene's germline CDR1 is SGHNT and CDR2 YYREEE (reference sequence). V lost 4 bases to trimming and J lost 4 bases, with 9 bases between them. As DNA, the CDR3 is TGTGCCAGCAGCAGAGTAGGCGGAAACACCATATATTTT. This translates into CASSRVGGNTIYF.

The chain's CDR3 is CASSLVVPGPDTQYF. CDR3 DNA: TGTGCCAGCAGCTTAGTAGTGCCAGGTCCAGATACGCAGTATTTT. V and J are TRBV7-9 and TRBJ2-3; no firm D call. V gave up 1 base and J gave up 4 bases, with 12 bases separating them. Per the germline V gene, CDR1 is SEHNR and CDR2 is FQNEAQ (reference sequence). CDR3 size: 15 residues.

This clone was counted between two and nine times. The CDR3 nucleotides are TGTGCCAGCAGCGTAGGGGGACAGGGGAGCACTGAAGCTTTCTTT. Its protein product is CASSVGGQGSTEAFF. The chain has TRBV9 and TRBJ1-1; 10 bases match TRBD1. The CDR3 totals 15 residues. V dropped 0 bases and J dropped 4; count of bases not matched to a gene: 3. In germline, CDR1 is SGDLS, CDR2 YYNGEE.

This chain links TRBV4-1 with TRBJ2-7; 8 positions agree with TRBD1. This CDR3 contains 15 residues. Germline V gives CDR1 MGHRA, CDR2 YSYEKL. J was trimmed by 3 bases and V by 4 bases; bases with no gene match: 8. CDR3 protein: CASSPGTGPSYEQYF. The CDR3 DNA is TGCGCCAGCAGCCCAGGGACAGGTCCTAGCTACGAGCAGTACTTC.

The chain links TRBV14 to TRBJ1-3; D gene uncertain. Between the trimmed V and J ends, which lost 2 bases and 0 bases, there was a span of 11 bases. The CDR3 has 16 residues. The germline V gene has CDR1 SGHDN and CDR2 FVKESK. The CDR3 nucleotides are TGTGCCAGCAGCCAAAGGGTCCGGGGCTCTGGAAACACCATATATTTT. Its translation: CASSQRVRGSGNTIYF. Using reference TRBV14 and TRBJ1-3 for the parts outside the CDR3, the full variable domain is EAGVTQFPSHSVIEKGQTVTLRCDPISGHDNLYWYRRVMGKEIKFLLHFVKESKQDESGMPNNRFLAERTGGTYSTLKVQPAELEDSGVYFCASSQRVRGSGNTIYFGEGSWLTVV.

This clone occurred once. CDR3 coding DNA: TGTGCCAGTAGTATAGTGCTCCTAGCGGGGGACAATGAGCAGTTCTTC. Amino acids: CASSIVLLAGDNEQFF. The chain combines TRBV19 with TRBJ2-1; 10 bases line up with TRBD2. The germline CDR1 and CDR2 sequences are LNHDA and SQIVND (reference sequence). Trimming cost V 1 base and J 5 bases; bases outside gene matches: 5. The CDR3 contains 16 residues.

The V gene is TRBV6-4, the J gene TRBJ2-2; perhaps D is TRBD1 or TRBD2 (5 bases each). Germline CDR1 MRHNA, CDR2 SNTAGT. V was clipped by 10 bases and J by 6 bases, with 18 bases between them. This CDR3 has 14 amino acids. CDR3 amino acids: CATKRDPEAGELFF. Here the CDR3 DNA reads TGTGCCACCAAACGGGACCCGGAGGCCGGGGAGCTGTTTTTT.

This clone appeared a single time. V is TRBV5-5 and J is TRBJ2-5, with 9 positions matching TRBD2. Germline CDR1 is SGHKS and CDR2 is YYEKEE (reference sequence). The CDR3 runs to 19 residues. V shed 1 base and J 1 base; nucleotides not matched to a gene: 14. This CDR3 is CASSLSSLPSGGTQETQYF. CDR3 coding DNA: TGTGCCAGCAGCTTGTCGTCGCTCCCGAGCGGGGGGACCCAAGAGACCCAGTACTTC.

CDR3 sequence reads: CASSIIPNQPQHF. Written as DNA, the CDR3 is TGTGCCAGTAGTATCATACCCAATCAGCCCCAGCATTTT. The chain joins TRBV19 to TRBJ1-5, with D unresolved. The CDR3 is made up of 13 amino acids. The V gene lost 3 bases and the J gene lost 3 bases, with 6 bases spanning the gap. The germline V gene has CDR1 LNHDA and CDR2 SQIVND (reference sequence).

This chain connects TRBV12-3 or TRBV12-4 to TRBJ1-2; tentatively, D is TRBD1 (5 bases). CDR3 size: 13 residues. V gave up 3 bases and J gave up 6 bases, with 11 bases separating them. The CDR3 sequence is CASSLGGAHGYTF. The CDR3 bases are TGTGCCAGCAGTTTGGGAGGGGCCCATGGCTACACCTTC.

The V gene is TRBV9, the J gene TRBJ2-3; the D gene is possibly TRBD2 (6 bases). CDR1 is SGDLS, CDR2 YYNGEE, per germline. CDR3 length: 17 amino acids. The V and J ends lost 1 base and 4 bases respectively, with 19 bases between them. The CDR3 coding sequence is TGTGCCAGCAGCGTATCCCCGGCCGGGAGAGTTGCAGATACGCAGTATTTT. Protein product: CASSVSPAGRVADTQYF.

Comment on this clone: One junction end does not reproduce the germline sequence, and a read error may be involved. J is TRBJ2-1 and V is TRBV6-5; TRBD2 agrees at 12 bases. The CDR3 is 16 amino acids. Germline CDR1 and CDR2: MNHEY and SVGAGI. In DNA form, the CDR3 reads TGTGTCAGCAGTTACCCGACTAGCGGGGGAAACAATGAGCAGTTCTTC. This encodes CVSSYPTSGGNNEQFF.

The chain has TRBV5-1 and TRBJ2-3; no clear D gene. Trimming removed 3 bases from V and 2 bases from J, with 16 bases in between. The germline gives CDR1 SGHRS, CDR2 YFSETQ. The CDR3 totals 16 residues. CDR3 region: CASSSLSRSLTDTQYF. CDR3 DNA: TGCGCCAGCAGCTCACTATCGCGGAGCCTCACAGATACGCAGTATTTT.

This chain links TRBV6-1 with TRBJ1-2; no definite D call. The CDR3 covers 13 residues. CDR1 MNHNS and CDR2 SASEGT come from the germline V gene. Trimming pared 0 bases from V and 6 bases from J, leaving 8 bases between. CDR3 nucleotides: TGTGCCAGCAGTGAAGCGGGGAAAGATGGCTACACCTTC. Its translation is CASSEAGKDGYTF.

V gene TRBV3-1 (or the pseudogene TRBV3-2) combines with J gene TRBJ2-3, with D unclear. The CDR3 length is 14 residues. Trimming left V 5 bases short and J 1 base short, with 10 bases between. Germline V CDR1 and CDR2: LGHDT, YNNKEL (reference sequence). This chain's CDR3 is CASSLRQGTDTQYF. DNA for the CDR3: TGTGCCAGCAGCTTACGGCAAGGCACAGATACGCAGTATTTT.

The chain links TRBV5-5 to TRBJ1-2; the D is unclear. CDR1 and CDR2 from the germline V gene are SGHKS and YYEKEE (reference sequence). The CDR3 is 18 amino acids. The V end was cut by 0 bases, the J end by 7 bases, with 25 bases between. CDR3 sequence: CASSLGRGFGGARGGYTF. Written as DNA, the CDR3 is TGTGCCAGCAGCTTGGGAAGAGGATTTGGCGGAGCGCGGGGTGGCTACACCTTC.

The CDR3 coding sequence is TGTGCCAGCTCTCCGGGGGCAGATCACTCACCCCTCCACTTT. This encodes CASSPGADHSPLHF. The chain joins TRBV18 to TRBJ1-6; D is perhaps TRBD1 (6 bases). The CDR3 has 14 amino acids. Per germline, CDR1 KGHSH and CDR2 LQKENI. V shed 6 bases and J shed 10 bases, with 16 bases lying between them.

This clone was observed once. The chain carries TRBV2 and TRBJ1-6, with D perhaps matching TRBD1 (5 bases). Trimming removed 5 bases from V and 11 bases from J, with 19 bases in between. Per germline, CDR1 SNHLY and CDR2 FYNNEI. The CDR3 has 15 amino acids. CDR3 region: CASSYSGTLHPPLHF. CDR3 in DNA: TGTGCCAGCAGTTATTCCGGGACGCTGCATCCACCCCTCCACTTT.

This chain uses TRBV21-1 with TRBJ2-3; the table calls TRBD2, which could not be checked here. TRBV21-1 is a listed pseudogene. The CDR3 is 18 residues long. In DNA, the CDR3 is TGTGCCAGCAGCGAAGTTGCGGTTCTAGCGGGAGGCACAGATACGCAGTATTTT. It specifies CASSEVAVLAGGTDTQYF.

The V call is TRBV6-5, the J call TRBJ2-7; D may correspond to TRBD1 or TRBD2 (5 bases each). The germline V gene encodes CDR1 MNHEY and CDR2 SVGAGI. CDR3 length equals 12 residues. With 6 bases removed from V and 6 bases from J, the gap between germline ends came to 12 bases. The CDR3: CASRGTYGEQYV. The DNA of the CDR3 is TGTGCCAGCAGGGGGACCTATGGCGAGCAGTACGTC.

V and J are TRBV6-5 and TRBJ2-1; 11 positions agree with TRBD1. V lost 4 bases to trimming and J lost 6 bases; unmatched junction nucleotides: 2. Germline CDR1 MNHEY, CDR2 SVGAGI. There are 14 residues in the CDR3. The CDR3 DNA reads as TGTGCCAGCAGTTCCGGGACAGGGGGCAATGAGCAGTTCTTC. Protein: CASSSGTGGNEQFF.

The CDR3 loop reads CASSSLAGWSTDTQYF. The CDR3 DNA follows: TGTGCCAGCAGCTCTCTAGCGGGCTGGAGCACAGATACGCAGTATTTT. V and J are TRBV6-6 and TRBJ2-3, with TRBD2 identical over 8 bases. V dropped 6 bases and J dropped 0; count of bases not matched to a gene: 8. The CDR3 totals 16 residues. Germline assignment: CDR1 MNHNY and CDR2 SVGAGI (reference sequence).

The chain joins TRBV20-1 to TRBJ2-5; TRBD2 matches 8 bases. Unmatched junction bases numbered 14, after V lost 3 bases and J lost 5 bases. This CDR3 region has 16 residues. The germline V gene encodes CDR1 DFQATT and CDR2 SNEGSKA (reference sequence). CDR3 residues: CSASYAGGAGGETQYF. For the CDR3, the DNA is TGCAGTGCTAGTTACGCGGGAGGCGCCGGGGGGGAGACCCAGTACTTC.

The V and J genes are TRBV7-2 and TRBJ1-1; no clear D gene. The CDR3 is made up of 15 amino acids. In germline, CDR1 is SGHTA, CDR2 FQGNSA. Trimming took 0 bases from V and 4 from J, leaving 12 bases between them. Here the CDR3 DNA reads TGTGCCAGCAGCTTAGCCGTCGGCCGAAGCACTGAAGCTTTCTTT. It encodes CASSLAVGRSTEAFF.

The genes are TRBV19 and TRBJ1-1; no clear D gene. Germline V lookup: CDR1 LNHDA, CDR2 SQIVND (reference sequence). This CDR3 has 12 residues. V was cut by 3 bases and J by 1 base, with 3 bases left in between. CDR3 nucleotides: TGTGCCAGTAGTATGGGGAACACTGAAGCTTTCTTT. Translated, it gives CASSMGNTEAFF.

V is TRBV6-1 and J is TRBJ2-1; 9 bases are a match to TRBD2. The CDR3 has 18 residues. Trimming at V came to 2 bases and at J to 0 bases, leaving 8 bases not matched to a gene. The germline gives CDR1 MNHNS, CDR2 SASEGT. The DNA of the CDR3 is TGTGCCAGCAGTGAACGGGCTAGCGGGATCAACTCCTACAATGAGCAGTTCTTC. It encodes CASSERASGINSYNEQFF.

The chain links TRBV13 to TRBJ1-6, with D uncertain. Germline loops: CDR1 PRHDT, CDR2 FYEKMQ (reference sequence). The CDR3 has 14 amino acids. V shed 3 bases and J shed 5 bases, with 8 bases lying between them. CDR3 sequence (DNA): TGTGCCAGCAGCTTTCTCCGGGATAATTCACCCCTCCACTTT. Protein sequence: CASSFLRDNSPLHF. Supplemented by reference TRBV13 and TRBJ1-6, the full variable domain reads AAGVIQSPRHLIKEKRETATLKCYPIPRHDTVYWYQQGPGQDPQFLISFYEKMQSDKGSIPDRFSAQQFSDYHSELNMSSLELGDSALYFCASSFLRDNSPLHFGNGTRLTVT.